What follows are 10 T cell receptor beta chains derived from one specimen sequenced in a study of blood T cells in healthy people across ages. A J-beta primer mix and a sample-barcoded 5' primer were used in a second PCR of roughly 6 to 12 cycles. TCRdb processed the 5' RACE reads anew with MiXCR; each CDR3 protein has one entry. The table shows fewer than 2 million distinct CDR3 sequences, with approximately 39% occurring only once. The sequenced sample was blood. The receptor set was obtained from a human donor in good health.

This clonotype was counted only a few times. The chain couples TRBV16 to TRBJ1-2; D perhaps matches TRBD1 (6 bases). Trimming removed 4 bases at V and 6 bases at J, with 12 bases between. CDR1 is KGHSY, CDR2 FQNENV, per germline. The CDR3 consists of 13 residues. CDR3 residues: CASSLNRANGYTF. CDR3 DNA: TGTGCCAGCAGCCTCAACAGGGCGAATGGCTACACCTTC.

The chain joins TRBV3-1 to TRBJ1-5, with a possible D match to TRBD1 (5 bases). Germline loops: CDR1 LGHDT, CDR2 YNNKEL (reference sequence). The CDR3 covers 16 residues. The V gene lost 1 base and the J gene lost 2 bases, with 12 bases spanning the gap. CDR3: CASSQGAPGGNQPQHF. As DNA, the CDR3 is TGTGCCAGCAGCCAAGGGGCCCCGGGGGGCAATCAGCCCCAGCATTTT.

The V call is TRBV4-3, the J call TRBJ2-5; D is undetermined. From germline, CDR1 is LGHNA and CDR2 YSLEER. The CDR3 has 13 amino acids. V lost 0 bases and J 5 bases, leaving 7 bases between the germline ends. CDR3 nucleotide sequence: TGCGCCAGCAGCCAAGATCAGTGGGAGACCCAGTACTTC. Residues: CASSQDQWETQYF.

The rearrangement joins TRBV5-5 to TRBJ2-3; 13 bases are a match to TRBD2. Per the germline V gene, CDR1 is SGHKS and CDR2 is YYEKEE (reference sequence). With V trimmed by 4 bases and J by 5 bases, 7 bases remained unmatched. The CDR3 spans 16 residues. The CDR3 DNA is TGTGCCAGCAGCGCCGGGACTAGCGGGGCTTTAGATACGCAGTATTTT. Protein sequence: CASSAGTSGALDTQYF.

This chain joins TRBV5-1 and TRBJ2-4; 12 nucleotides match TRBD1. This CDR3 is 17 amino acids long. J lost 13 bases, V lost 4 bases, and 18 bases had no gene match. The germline V gene encodes CDR1 SGHRS and CDR2 YFSETQ. The CDR3 reads CASSPGKPGQGASEQYF. CDR3 coding DNA: TGCGCCAGCAGCCCGGGGAAGCCGGGACAGGGGGCGAGTGAGCAGTACTTC.

This clonotype came up a few times. The rearrangement uses TRBV6-6 and TRBJ2-4; the match to TRBD1 covers 7 bases. This CDR3 has 16 amino acids. The ends lost 6 bases at V and 1 base at J; junction bases unmatched: 9. In germline, CDR1 is MNHNY, CDR2 SVGAGI (reference sequence). CDR3 sequence reads: CASRTRQGAAKNIQYF. CDR3 nucleotides: TGTGCCAGCAGGACCCGACAGGGAGCCGCCAAAAACATTCAGTACTTC.

The chain joins TRBV12-3 or TRBV12-4 to TRBJ2-6; possibly TRBD1 or TRBD2 for D (5 bases each). This CDR3 comprises 16 residues. With 7 bases removed from V and 0 bases from J, the gap between germline ends came to 13 bases. CDR3: CASKRGLNSGANVLTF. For the CDR3, the DNA is TGTGCCAGCAAACGGGGCCTAAACTCTGGGGCCAACGTCCTGACTTTC.

The chain employs TRBV6-5 and TRBJ1-2, with TRBD1 as a possible D gene (6 bases). The germline V and J ends were trimmed by 7 bases and 4 bases, with 16 bases remaining between them. The germline V gene encodes CDR1 MNHEY and CDR2 SVGAGI. The length of the CDR3 is 14 residues. The CDR3 here is CASNSGESLYGYTF. In nucleotides, the CDR3 is TGTGCCAGCAACTCAGGGGAAAGCCTCTATGGCTACACCTTC.

This chain joins TRBV18 and TRBJ1-4, with TRBD1 matching over 8 bases. The CDR3 spans 17 residues. CDR1 is KGHSH and CDR2 is LQKENI in the germline V gene. With V trimmed by 1 base and J by 9 bases, 13 bases remained unmatched. The CDR3 is CASSPQMQGAGDKKLFF. The CDR3 coding sequence is TGTGCCAGCTCACCACAAATGCAGGGGGCCGGAGATAAAAAACTGTTTTTT.

This clonotype showed up just once. The CDR3 sequence: CASSAPMGGSTNEKLFF. In DNA form, the CDR3 reads TGTGCCAGCAGCGCCCCGATGGGGGGATCAACTAATGAAAAACTGTTTTTT. The gene calls are TRBV9 and TRBJ1-4, with a weak D call TRBD1 (5 bases). The V end lost 3 bases, the J end lost 0 bases, and 15 bases lay between the germline ends. Looked up from germline, CDR1 is SGDLS and CDR2 is YYNGEE. The CDR3 consists of 17 residues.